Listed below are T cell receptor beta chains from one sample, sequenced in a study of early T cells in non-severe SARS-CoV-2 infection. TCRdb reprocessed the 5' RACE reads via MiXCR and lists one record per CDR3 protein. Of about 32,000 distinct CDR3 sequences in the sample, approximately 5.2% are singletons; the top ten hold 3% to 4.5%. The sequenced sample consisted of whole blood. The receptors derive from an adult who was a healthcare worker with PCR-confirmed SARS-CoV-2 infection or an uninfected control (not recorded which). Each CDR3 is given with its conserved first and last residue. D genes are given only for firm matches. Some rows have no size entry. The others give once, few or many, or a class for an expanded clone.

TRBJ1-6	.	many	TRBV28	TGTGCCAGCAGATTGAGGTCTGGGTCACCCCTCCACTTT	CASRLRSGSPLHF
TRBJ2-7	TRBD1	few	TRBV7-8	TGTGCCAGCAGCCGGGGACAGAGATCCTACGAGCAGTACTTC	CASSRGQRSYEQYF
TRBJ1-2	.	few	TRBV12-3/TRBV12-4	TGTGCCAGCAGCCCGGGACTCAGCATCGGGGGCTACACCTTC	CASSPGLSIGGYTF
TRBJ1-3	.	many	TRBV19	TGTGCCAGTAGTACCCCGGGACTGCGCTCTGGAAACACCATATATTTT	CASSTPGLRSGNTIYF
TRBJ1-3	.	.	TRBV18	TGTGCCAGCTCACCAGGAGGGGTGATTCTCTCTGGAAACACCATATATTTT	CASSPGGVILSGNTIYF
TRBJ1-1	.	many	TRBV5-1	TGCGCCAGCAGCCCTATTGTCGACAGAATGAACACTGAAGCTTTCTTT	CASSPIVDRMNTEAFF
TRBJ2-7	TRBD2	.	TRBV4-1	TGCGCCAGCAGCCCTCTTGTTAGCGGGAGGGAGCAGTACTTC	CASSPLVSGREQYF
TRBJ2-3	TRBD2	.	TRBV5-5	TGTGCCAGCAGCTTTGCGGGAGGACGCACAGATACGCAGTATTTT	CASSFAGGRTDTQYF
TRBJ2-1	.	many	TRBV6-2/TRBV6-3	TGTGCCAGCAGTTGGGACTCCTACAATGAGCAGTTCTTC	CASSWDSYNEQFF
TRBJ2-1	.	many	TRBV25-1	TGTGTCAGCAGTGACCCCAACCACAATGAGCAGTTCTTC	CVSSDPNHNEQFF
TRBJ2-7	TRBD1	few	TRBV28	TGTGCCAGCAGTCAACAGGGGGCTAGGCAGTACTTC	CASSQQGARQYF
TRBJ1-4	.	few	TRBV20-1	TGCGGGTTACAGGGAACTAATGAAAAACTGTTTTTT	CGLQGTNEKLFF
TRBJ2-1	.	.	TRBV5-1	TGCGCCAGCAGCCCCGTGAGGGGCACCTACAATGAGCAGTTCTTC	CASSPVRGTYNEQFF
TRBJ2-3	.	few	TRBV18	TGTGCCAGCTCATTTCAGCTGAGCACAGATACGCAGTATTTT	CASSFQLSTDTQYF
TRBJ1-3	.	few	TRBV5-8	TGTGCCAGCAGGACATCGGGCTCTGGAAACACCATATATTTT	CASRTSGSGNTIYF
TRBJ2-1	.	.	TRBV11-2	TGTGCCAGCAGCTTAAGAGGAGGGGGTTACAATGAGCAGTTCTTC	CASSLRGGGYNEQFF
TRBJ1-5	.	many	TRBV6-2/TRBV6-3	TGTGCCAGCAGTTACACCTCGGGCCAGGTTTATAATCAGCCCCAGCATTTT	CASSYTSGQVYNQPQHF
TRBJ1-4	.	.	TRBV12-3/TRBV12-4	TGTGCCAGCACGACCCGCCCGGTGGGGAGAGAAAAACTGTTTTTT	CASTTRPVGREKLFF
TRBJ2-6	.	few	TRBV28	TGTGCCAGCAATTCCCCGACAGGTCCCAACGTCCTGACTTTC	CASNSPTGPNVLTF
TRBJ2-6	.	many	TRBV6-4	TGTGCCAGCAGTGACTCGTTCGGGGCCAACGTCCTGACTTTC	CASSDSFGANVLTF
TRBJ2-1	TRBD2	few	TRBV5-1	TGCGCCAGCAGCCCAACTCGGGGGGGTGAGCAGTTCTTC	CASSPTRGGEQFF
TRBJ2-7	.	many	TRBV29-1	TGCAGCGTTGTAGCGGACTACGAGCAGTACTTC	CSVVADYEQYF
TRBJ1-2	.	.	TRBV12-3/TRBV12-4	TGTGCCAGCAGTTTGATGGAGGTTGGCTACACCTTC	CASSLMEVGYTF
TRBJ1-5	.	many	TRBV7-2	TGTGCCAGCGGCACGGATCCCAATCAGCCCCAGCATTTT	CASGTDPNQPQHF
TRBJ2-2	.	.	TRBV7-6	TGTGCCAGCAGCCGCGGGACACAACTCTCCGGGGAGCTGTTTTTT	CASSRGTQLSGELFF
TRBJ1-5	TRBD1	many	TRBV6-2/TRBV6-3	TGTGCCAGCAGCCTACAGGGGGCAATAGATCAGCCCCAGCATTTT	CASSLQGAIDQPQHF
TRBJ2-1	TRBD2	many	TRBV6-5	TGTGCCAGCAGTCAAGTCAACGGGGGGAATGAGCAGTTCTTC	CASSQVNGGNEQFF
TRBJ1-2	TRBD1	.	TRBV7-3	TGTGCCAGCAGCCAGGGACAGGGAGATGGCTACACCTTC	CASSQGQGDGYTF
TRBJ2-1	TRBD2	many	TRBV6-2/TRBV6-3	TGTGCCAGCAGTTCCATCGGACTAGCGGGTCACAATGAGCAGTTCTTC	CASSSIGLAGHNEQFF
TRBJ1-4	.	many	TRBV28	TGTGCCAGTCTCTCCAGCGGGTCAGCTAATGAAAAACTGTTTTTT	CASLSSGSANEKLFF
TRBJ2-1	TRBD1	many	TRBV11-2	TGTGCCACCGAGGGGGACAGGGGGAACAATGAGCAGTTCTTC	CATEGDRGNNEQFF
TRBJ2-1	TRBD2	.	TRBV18	TGTGCCAGCTCACCCCAACTAGCGGGAGAAGGCAATGAGCAGTTCTTC	CASSPQLAGEGNEQFF
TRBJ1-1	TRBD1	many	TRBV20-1	TGCAGTGCTCCAACCAGGGGGAAGGTTACTGAAGCTTTCTTT	CSAPTRGKVTEAFF
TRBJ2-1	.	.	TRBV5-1	TGCGCCAGCAGCTTGGGGTTTAACAATGAGCAGTTCTTC	CASSLGFNNEQFF
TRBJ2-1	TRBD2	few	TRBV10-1	TGCGCCAGCAGTGAAACTAGCGGGACAGGAGAGCAGTTCTTC	CASSETSGTGEQFF
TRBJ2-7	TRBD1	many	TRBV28	TGTGCCAGCAAAATGGGGACAGGGCTGCAGTACTTC	CASKMGTGLQYF
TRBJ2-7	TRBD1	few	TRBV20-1	TGCAGTGCTACCGGGACAGGGACCTACGAGCAGTACTTC	CSATGTGTYEQYF
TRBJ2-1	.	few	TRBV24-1	TGTGCCACCAGTGATCCCTCCCGGACTGCTGAGCAGTTCTTC	CATSDPSRTAEQFF
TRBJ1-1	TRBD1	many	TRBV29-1	TGCAGCGTTGAAGTGCAGGGGGCGATGAACACTGAAGCTTTCTTT	CSVEVQGAMNTEAFF
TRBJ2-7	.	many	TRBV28	TGTGCCAGCAGCCCCCCACTATCCAATCCCTACGAGCAGTACTTC	CASSPPLSNPYEQYF
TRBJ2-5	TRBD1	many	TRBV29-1	TGCAGCGTGGCAAGACAGGGGTACCAAGAGACCCAGTACTTC	CSVARQGYQETQYF
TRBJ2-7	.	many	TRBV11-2	TGTGCCAGCAGCTTAGATCCTGACAGGAGGATGGAGCAGTACTTC	CASSLDPDRRMEQYF
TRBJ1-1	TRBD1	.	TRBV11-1	TGTGCCAGCAGGCAAGGACAGGGGGGATCCAACACTGAAGCTTTCTTT	CASRQGQGGSNTEAFF
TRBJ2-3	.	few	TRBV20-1	TGCAGTGCTAGCCCAGGGGCTGCGGGTAGCACAGATACGCAGTATTTT	CSASPGAAGSTDTQYF
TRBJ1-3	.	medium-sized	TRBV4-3	TGCGCCAGCAGCCCTACTAGGGCGGGGGGTGGCTCTGGAAACACCATATATTTT	CASSPTRAGGGSGNTIYF
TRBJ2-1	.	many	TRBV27	TGTGCCAGCAGTCCTCCCCGAGCGGGACAGTACAATGAGCAGTTCTTC	CASSPPRAGQYNEQFF
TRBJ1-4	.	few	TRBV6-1	TGTGCCAGCAGGCCCCTGGGATCAACTAATGAAAAACTGTTTTTT	CASRPLGSTNEKLFF
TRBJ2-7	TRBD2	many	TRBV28	TGTGCCACCGCACTAGCGGGAGTCTACGAGCAGTACTTC	CATALAGVYEQYF
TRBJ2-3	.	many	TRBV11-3	TGTGCCAGCAGCTTAGATTCTAGCACAGATACGCAGTATTTT	CASSLDSSTDTQYF
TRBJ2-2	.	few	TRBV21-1	TGTGCCAGCAGCAAAAGGAATAGGAGAGGACAGGGAGGCGGGGAGCTGTTTTTT	CASSKRNRRGQGGGELFF
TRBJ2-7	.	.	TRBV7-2	TGTGCCAGCAGCTTAGGGACTACAGATTACGAGCAGTACTTC	CASSLGTTDYEQYF
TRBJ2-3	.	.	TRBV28	TGTGCCAGCAGTTTAGTGGACAGCACAGATATGCAGTATTTT	CASSLVDSTDMQYF
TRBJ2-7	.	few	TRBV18	TGTGCCAGCTCACCAGGCGTCGACTACGAGCAGTACTTC	CASSPGVDYEQYF
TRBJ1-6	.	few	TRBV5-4	TGTGCCAGCAGCCCTTGGGGGACGCAGAATTCACCCCTCCACTTT	CASSPWGTQNSPLHF
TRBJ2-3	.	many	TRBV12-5	TGTGCTAGTGGTTTGACTGCGAGGGTGATAGTGACCCCCACAGATACGCAGTATTTT	CASGLTARVIVTPTDTQYF
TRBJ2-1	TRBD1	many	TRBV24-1	TGTGCCACCAGTGATCCCGGGACAGGGCACAATGAGCAGTTCTTC	CATSDPGTGHNEQFF
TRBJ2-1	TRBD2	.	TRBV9	TGTGCCAGCAGCCTAGGGTTGAACGGGGGGATAAATGAGCAGTTCTTC	CASSLGLNGGINEQFF